This T cell receptor (beta chain) was documented in a study of T cell responses to AZD1222 COVID-19 vaccine. Study observations and caveats: There were mostly white British donors and more females than males, and clonal diversity was possibly underestimated. The study sampled repertoires only after the peak T cell response. The study found Spike-specific TCR breadth and depth rose after two AZD1222 doses.

A word on this clone: Its antigen is unidentified.

Germline V gene lookup returns CDR1 LNHNV and CDR2 YYDKDF (reference sequence). This CDR3 has 15 amino acids. V lost 0 bases, J lost 4 bases, and 12 bases lay in between. Repertoires were generated with immunoSEQ multiplex PCR, while TCRdb's copy carries only in-frame clones and drops some. The sample consists of 96,000 or so clones, 80% to 90% of them appearing once. Material: peripheral blood, obtained on day 0 of AZD1222 vaccination. The TCR originated in an adult in good health. The chain joins TRBV15 to TRBJ1-2, with no clear D. The CDR3 sequence is CATSRDTQPIYGYTF. The CDR3, as DNA: TGTGCCACCAGCAGAGATACCCAGCCTATCTATGGCTACACCTTC.